The rows below give T cell receptor beta chains drawn from one sample of a study of cytotoxic CD8 clonotypes in ibrutinib-treated CLL. This table comes from immunoSEQ multiplex PCR, and its TCRdb copy is limited to in-frame clones, with some not included. The data contain around 250,000 clones, around 70% of them seen just once; the ten biggest clones take up over 15%. The input for sequencing was PBMCs, taken after 24 months of ibrutinib treatment. The origin of the receptors is a human donor with chronic lymphocytic leukemia. Each CDR3 is given with its conserved first and last residue. The D gene is left open where the match is weak. A row's size may be missing; if present it is once, few, many or a size class.

.	15	TRBV7-2	TRBJ1-5	.	TGTGCCAGCAGCCCCTACAGGGCTGACAATCAGCCCCAGCATTTT	CASSPYRADNQPQHF
.	15	TRBV7-3	TRBJ2-1	.	TGTGCCAGCAGAGGCTCGAATCCCCCCTACAATGAGCAGTTCTTC	CASRGSNPPYNEQFF
.	15	TRBV4-1	TRBJ2-7	.	TGCGCCAGCAGCCAAGGATGGCGTGCCTCCTACGAGCAGTACTTC	CASSQGWRASYEQYF
.	11	TRBV6-5	TRBJ2-1	.	TGTGCCAGCAGACGGTACAATGAGCAGTTCTTC	CASRRYNEQFF
.	15	TRBV5-1	TRBJ2-7	.	TGCGCCAGCAGCTTGGAGGCGGATTTCTCCTACGAGCAGTACTTC	CASSLEADFSYEQYF
once	15	TRBV6-5	TRBJ2-7	TRBD1	TGTGCCAGCAGTCGCGGACAGGGGGCTGGCTACGAGCAGTACTTC	CASSRGQGAGYEQYF
.	15	TRBV30	TRBJ1-3	.	TGTGCCTGGAGTGTAGGACGCAACTCTGGAAACACCATATATTTT	CAWSVGRNSGNTIYF
.	14	TRBV27	TRBJ2-7	.	TGTGCCAGCAGTCCCCGAGAAAGGGGCTACGAGCAGTACTTC	CASSPRERGYEQYF
.	14	TRBV19	TRBJ2-7	.	TGTGCCAGTAGCCCAGATCAGAGCTCCTACGAGCAGTACTTC	CASSPDQSSYEQYF
once	15	TRBV5-1	TRBJ2-3	.	TGCGCCAGCAGCTTGCAACAGACAAGGCCAGATACGCAGTATTTT	CASSLQQTRPDTQYF
.	14	TRBV29-1	TRBJ2-1	TRBD2	TGCAGCGTTAGGTCTAGCGGGGAACACAATGAGCAGTTCTTC	CSVRSSGEHNEQFF
.	14	TRBV27	TRBJ2-7	.	TGTGCCAGCAGTTTTAGTCCTAGAAACTACGAGCAGTACTTC	CASSFSPRNYEQYF
few	13	TRBV10-3	TRBJ1-3	.	TGTGCCATCAACCCAGGACAGGGAAACACCATATATTTT	CAINPGQGNTIYF
.	12	TRBV27	TRBJ2-1	.	TGTGCCAGCAATAGCCCGATCGATGAGCAGTTCTTC	CASNSPIDEQFF
.	15	TRBV6-5	TRBJ2-6	.	TGTGCCAGCAGTTACGTGGGGACTGGGGCCAACGTCCTGACTTTC	CASSYVGTGANVLTF
.	13	TRBV6-6	TRBJ2-5	.	TGTGCCAGCAGTCCCATGGGCCAAGAGACCCAGTACTTC	CASSPMGQETQYF
few	13	TRBV27	TRBJ1-2	.	TGTGCCAGCACGAGGGGTCCTAACTATGGCTACACCTTC	CASTRGPNYGYTF
.	9	TRBV20-1	TRBJ1-2	.	TGCAGTGCTATCAATGGCTACACCTTC	CSAINGYTF
.	12	TRBV6-5	TRBJ2-7	.	TGTGCCAGCAAAGAGGGAGGCTTCGAGCAGTACTTC	CASKEGGFEQYF
.	14	TRBV27	TRBJ2-5	.	TGTGCCAGCAGTTTCGCTCATCGTTATCGGACCCAGTACTTC	CASSFAHRYRTQYF
.	15	TRBV5-1	TRBJ2-1	TRBD1	TGCGCCAGCAGGGGTACAGGGGGCTCCTACAATGAGCAGTTCTTC	CASRGTGGSYNEQFF
few	15	TRBV6-5	TRBJ1-4	.	TGTGCCAGCAGTTTCAATCCGGGACGAGATGAAAAACTGTTTTTT	CASSFNPGRDEKLFF
.	15	TRBV7-9	TRBJ2-7	TRBD1	TGTGCCAGCAGCTCCGGACAGGGGGCGCGCCACGAGCAGTACTTC	CASSSGQGARHEQYF
.	14	TRBV6-5	TRBJ1-5	TRBD1	TGTGCCAGCAGGTCTGGGACAGTCAATCAGCCCCAGCATTTT	CASRSGTVNQPQHF
.	15	TRBV2	TRBJ1-4	TRBD1	TGTGCCAGCAGTCCTTCAGGGGGCCCTAATGAAAAACTGTTTTTT	CASSPSGGPNEKLFF
few	15	TRBV5-1	TRBJ2-3	.	TGCGCCAGCAGCTTAGATGGCGAGTACACAGATACGCAGTATTTT	CASSLDGEYTDTQYF